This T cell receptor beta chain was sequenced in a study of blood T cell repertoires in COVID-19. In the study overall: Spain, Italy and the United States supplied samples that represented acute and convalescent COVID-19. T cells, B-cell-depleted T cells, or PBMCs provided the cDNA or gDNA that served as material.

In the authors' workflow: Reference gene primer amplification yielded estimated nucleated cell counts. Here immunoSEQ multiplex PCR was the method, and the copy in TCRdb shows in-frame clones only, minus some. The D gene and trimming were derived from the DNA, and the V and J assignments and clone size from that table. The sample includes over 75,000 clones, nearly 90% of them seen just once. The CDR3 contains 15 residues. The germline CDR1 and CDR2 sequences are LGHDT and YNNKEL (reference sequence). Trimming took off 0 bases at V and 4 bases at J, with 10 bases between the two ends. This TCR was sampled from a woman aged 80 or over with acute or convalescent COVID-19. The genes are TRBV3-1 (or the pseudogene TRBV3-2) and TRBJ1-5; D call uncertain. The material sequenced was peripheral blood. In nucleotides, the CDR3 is TGTGCCAGCAGCCAAGATACACAGCCTAATCAGCCCCAGCATTTT. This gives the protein CASSQDTQPNQPQHF.